Below, 18 T cell receptor beta chains from the same sample are listed, as sequenced in a study of control samples from healthy donors and cancer patients. This table comes from immunoSEQ multiplex PCR, and its TCRdb copy is limited to in-frame clones, with some not included. Of 260,000 or so clones in the sample, about 80% were seen once. The specimen was PBMCs. The receptors come from a woman in her sixties with lung cancer.

This clone was seen only a few times. The CDR3 nucleotides read TGTGCCAGCAGCGTAGGGGCGGAGGGTGAAAAACTGTTTTTT. Its protein is CASSVGAEGEKLFF. The chain has TRBV9 and TRBJ1-4; no reliable D call. The ends were cut back, 0 bases at V and 7 bases at J, with 10 bases in the middle. The CDR3 is 14 amino acids. Germline CDR1 and CDR2: SGDLS and YYNGEE.

The chain uses TRBV5-1 and TRBJ1-2; 9 nucleotides align to TRBD1. This CDR3 has 15 residues. V shed 4 bases, J shed 8 bases, and the junction held 12 bases outside the gene matches. Germline V lookup: CDR1 SGHRS, CDR2 YFSETQ. The CDR3 DNA sequence: TGCGCCAGCAGCCCTGAAATCGGGACAGGGCAAGGCTACACCTTC. This gives the protein CASSPEIGTGQGYTF. The variable domain in full, completed from reference TRBV5-1 and TRBJ1-2, reads KAGVTQTPRYLIKTRGQQVTLSCSPISGHRSVSWYQQTPGQGLQFLFEYFSETQRNKGNFPGRFSGRQFSNSRSEMNVSTLELGDSALYLCASSPEIGTGQGYTFGSGTRLTVV.

The CDR3 here is CASRGPETQYF. CDR3 bases: TGCGCCAGCAGGGGCCCGGAGACCCAGTACTTC. The chain is built from TRBV10-2 and TRBJ2-5; no clear D. The CDR3 is 11 amino acids. Germline V gene sequence: CDR1 WSHSY, CDR2 SAAADI. V gave up 6 bases and J gave up 5 bases, with 7 bases separating them.

The chain recombines TRBV7-9 with TRBJ2-2; 11 nucleotides line up with TRBD2. The CDR3 is 17 residues long. The V segment lost 5 bases and the J segment 1 base; nucleotides outside the gene matches: 6. Germline CDR1 is SEHNR and CDR2 is FQNEAQ (reference sequence). CDR3 coding DNA: TGTGCCAGCAGCCCGGGTCTAGCGGGAGGGAACACCGGGGAGCTGTTTTTT. Translated, it gives CASSPGLAGGNTGELFF.

On this clone itself: At the DNA level, this CDR3 is encoded by other sequences in the same sample as well. The CDR3 sequence: CASSLGGANTEAFF. Here the CDR3 DNA reads TGCGCCAGCAGCTTGGGGGGGGCGAACACTGAAGCTTTCTTT. The chain carries TRBV5-1 and TRBJ1-1, with D tentatively TRBD1 (6 bases). This CDR3 region has 14 residues. V shed 0 bases and J shed 1 base, with 7 bases lying between them. The germline CDR1 and CDR2 sequences are SGHRS and YFSETQ.

The chain joins TRBV1 to TRBJ2-3. TRBV1 is flagged as a pseudogene. This CDR3 comprises 18 residues. The CDR3 reads CTSSHHGPSPPSTDTQYF. For the CDR3, the DNA is TGCACCAGCAGCCATCATGGACCCTCCCCCCCTAGCACAGATACGCAGTATTTT.

The genes are TRBV28 and TRBJ1-2; a possible D gene is TRBD1 (6 bases). Germline V gene lookup returns CDR1 MDHEN and CDR2 SYDVKM. Trimming cost V 7 bases and J 7 bases, with 16 bases left between them. The CDR3 consists of 13 residues. The CDR3: CASNLGGQGGYTF. The CDR3 DNA sequence: TGTGCCAGCAACTTGGGGGGGCAGGGTGGCTACACCTTC.

DNA of the CDR3: TGTGCCAGTAGTGATCCGGGACGGAGCAACTATGGCTACACCTTC. Residues: CASSDPGRSNYGYTF. The V call is TRBV19, the J call TRBJ1-2; D may be TRBD1 (5 bases). The CDR3 extends over 15 amino acids. The V gene lost 5 bases and the J gene lost 2 bases, with 15 bases spanning the gap. Germline CDR1 LNHDA, CDR2 SQIVND (reference sequence).

This chain links TRBV27 with TRBJ1-4; 9 nucleotides line up with TRBD1. The junction had 10 bases not matched to a gene; V was cut back by 8 bases and J by 0 bases. The CDR3 totals 17 residues. Germline assignment: CDR1 MNHEY and CDR2 SMNVEV (reference sequence). The CDR3 loop reads CASSGQGSVATNEKLFF. The CDR3, as DNA: TGTGCCAGCTCGGGACAGGGATCAGTCGCAACTAATGAAAAACTGTTTTTT.

The chain uses TRBV7-8 and TRBJ2-3, with TRBD2 matching 7 bases. This CDR3 is built from 14 residues. The trim removed 5 bases at V and 1 base at J, leaving 3 bases unmatched. Germline CDR1 is SGHVS and CDR2 is FQNEAQ. In nucleotides, the CDR3 is TGTGCCAGCAGCCCAACTAGCGGCACAGATACGCAGTATTTT. Translation gives CASSPTSGTDTQYF.

This clone was seen once. The chain recombines TRBV19 with TRBJ2-3; a possible D gene is TRBD2 (5 bases). Germline V gene lookup returns CDR1 LNHDA and CDR2 SQIVND (reference sequence). This CDR3 is 14 amino acids long. Trimming left V 3 bases short and J 2 bases short, with 9 bases between. This CDR3 reads CASSMGGFTDTQYF. In DNA, the CDR3 is TGTGCCAGTAGTATGGGCGGGTTCACAGATACGCAGTATTTT.

The chain links TRBV5-1 to TRBJ2-7, with 9 bases matching TRBD2. The trim removed 0 bases at V and 2 bases at J, leaving 3 bases unmatched. Germline assignment: CDR1 SGHRS and CDR2 YFSETQ. The CDR3 runs to 15 residues. This chain's CDR3 is CASSLVVAGAYEQYF. The CDR3 nucleotides are TGCGCCAGCAGCTTGGTGGTAGCGGGGGCCTACGAGCAGTACTTC.

This chain links TRBV3-1 (or the pseudogene TRBV3-2) with TRBJ1-2, with 7 bases lining up with TRBD1. Germline lookup yields CDR1 LGHDT and CDR2 YNNKEL (reference sequence). The CDR3 loop spans 13 amino acids. V shed 4 bases, J shed 8 bases, and the junction held 7 bases outside the gene matches. The CDR3 DNA sequence: TGTGCCAGCAGCCTTACAGGGGAGAACGGCTACACCTTC. This encodes CASSLTGENGYTF.

This clone has more than one count but fewer than ten. The V and J genes are TRBV7-9 and TRBJ1-6; D is unresolved. The length of the CDR3 is 13 residues. Germline-derived CDR1 and CDR2 are SEHNR and FQNEAQ (reference sequence). V dropped 4 bases and J dropped 7 bases, with 8 bases sitting between them. CDR3 in amino acids: CASSSQENSPLHF. The CDR3 DNA sequence: TGTGCCAGCAGCTCCCAAGAAAATTCACCCCTCCACTTT.

This rearrangement joins TRBV19 to TRBJ1-1; possibly TRBD1 for D (5 bases). The CDR3 is 14 amino acids. Germline V lookup: CDR1 LNHDA, CDR2 SQIVND (reference sequence). V lost 7 bases to trimming and J lost 3 bases, with 15 bases between them. The CDR3 loop reads CASMGGFEDTEAFF. The DNA of the CDR3 is TGTGCCAGTATGGGGGGGTTTGAAGACACTGAAGCTTTCTTT.

This clone occurred a few times. The sample holds other DNA sequences that translate to the same CDR3. V is TRBV30 and J is TRBJ1-5; D is undetermined. Germline V gives CDR1 GTSNPN, CDR2 SVGIG (reference sequence). Trimming stripped 0 bases from V and 0 bases from J, with 3 bases between. CDR3 length: 13 residues. CDR3 residues: CAWSVDSNQPQHF. The CDR3 DNA sequence: TGTGCCTGGAGTGTAGATAGCAATCAGCCCCAGCATTTT.

The chain employs TRBV9 and TRBJ1-1; 10 bases match TRBD1. The germline V gene encodes CDR1 SGDLS and CDR2 YYNGEE. This CDR3 is built from 15 residues. V shed 3 bases and J 11 bases; nucleotides not matched to a gene: 13. The chain's CDR3 is CASSGAGTGVGGAFF. The CDR3 DNA sequence: TGTGCCAGCAGCGGGGCCGGGACAGGGGTGGGCGGGGCTTTCTTT.

This chain uses TRBV4-1 with TRBJ1-2; no firm D call. There are 16 residues in the CDR3. V lost 1 base, J lost 5 bases, and 17 bases lay in between. In germline, CDR1 is MGHRA, CDR2 YSYEKL. The CDR3 is CASSQGVTPESYGYTF. CDR3 sequence (DNA): TGCGCCAGCAGCCAAGGGGTTACCCCTGAGTCTTATGGCTACACCTTC.